These T cell receptor beta chains were read from a single sample in a study of PD-1 blockade in classical Hodgkin lymphoma. Clones were read by immunoSEQ multiplex PCR, and TCRdb kept only the in-frame ones, dropping some. The table has 15,000 to 20,000 clones, roughly 85% seen once. The sample was CD4+ T cells from blood, taken before the fourth cycle of nivolumab. Receptors were obtained from a human donor with classical Hodgkin lymphoma. Each CDR3 is given with its conserved first and last residue. A D gene is named only where the DNA matches it firmly. Clone size is stated in some rows and not others, as once, few, many or a class when expanded.

clone size | J gene | CDR3 length | D gene | V gene | CDR3 protein | CDR3 DNA
once | TRBJ2-1 | 13 | NA | TRBV15 | CATSGRLGNEQFF | TGTGCCACCAGCGGACGGCTAGGAAATGAGCAGTTCTTC
NA | TRBJ2-1 | 14 | NA | TRBV7-2 | CASSEAGPLNEQFF | TGTGCCAGCAGCGAAGCCGGACCCCTAAATGAGCAGTTCTTC
NA | TRBJ2-6 | 19 | TRBD1 | TRBV7-9 | CASSLVMTGGGSGANVLTF | TGTGCCAGCAGCTTAGTCATGACAGGGGGTGGCTCTGGGGCCAACGTCCTGACTTTC
NA | TRBJ2-5 | 15 | NA | TRBV28 | CASSFRMQGQETQYF | TGTGCCAGCAGTTTTCGAATGCAGGGTCAAGAGACCCAGTACTTC
NA | TRBJ1-1 | 15 | TRBD1 | TRBV30 | CAWSWGGTGGTEAFF | TGTGCCTGGAGTTGGGGTGGGACAGGCGGCACTGAAGCTTTCTTT
few | TRBJ2-2 | 16 | TRBD2 | TRBV7-3 | CASSLLTGGGTGELFF | TGTGCCAGCAGCTTATTGACGGGAGGGGGCACCGGGGAGCTGTTTTTT
NA | TRBJ2-4 | 12 | NA | TRBV6-1 | CASSVSSNIQYF | TGTGCCAGCAGTGTTAGCTCAAACATTCAGTACTTC
NA | TRBJ2-7 | 16 | TRBD1 | TRBV5-4 | CASSLGRGGEGYEQYF | TGTGCCAGCAGCTTGGGTAGAGGGGGCGAAGGCTACGAGCAGTACTTC
NA | TRBJ1-1 | 15 | TRBD1 | TRBV5-1 | CASSKTGGLNTEAFF | TGCGCCAGCAGCAAGACAGGGGGACTGAACACTGAAGCTTTCTTT
NA | TRBJ2-3 | 15 | NA | TRBV15 | CATSGRDFITDTQYF | TGTGCCACCAGCGGGCGGGACTTTATCACAGATACGCAGTATTTT
NA | TRBJ2-7 | 12 | NA | TRBV6-6 | CASSYSGSEQYF | TGTGCCAGCAGTTACTCGGGGAGCGAGCAGTACTTC
NA | TRBJ2-7 | 14 | TRBD1 | TRBV5-1 | CASSPLAGGYEQYF | TGCGCCAGCAGCCCCCTAGCAGGGGGTTACGAGCAGTACTTC
NA | TRBJ2-3 | 15 | TRBD2 | TRBV6-5 | CASSSREGLADTQYF | TGTGCCAGCAGTTCCCGGGAGGGCCTAGCAGATACGCAGTATTTT
few | TRBJ1-5 | 17 | TRBD1 | TRBV19 | CASSINRDRASNQPQHF | TGTGCCAGTAGTATCAACCGGGACAGGGCAAGCAATCAGCCCCAGCATTTT
NA | TRBJ1-2 | 15 | NA | TRBV7-2 | CASSLGKGIYYGYTF | TGTGCCAGCAGCTTAGGGAAAGGGATTTACTATGGCTACACCTTC
NA | TRBJ2-5 | 13 | TRBD1 | TRBV6-5 | CASRRTGGETQYF | TGTGCCAGCAGACGGACAGGGGGAGAGACCCAGTACTTC
NA | TRBJ1-3 | 14 | NA | TRBV2 | CASRDRTSGNTIYF | TGTGCCAGCAGGGATCGGACCTCTGGAAACACCATATATTTT
NA | TRBJ1-4 | 15 | TRBD1 | TRBV27 | CASSFARQGNLKLFF | TGTGCCAGCAGTTTCGCCAGACAGGGAAATCTAAAACTGTTTTTT
NA | TRBJ2-1 | 19 | TRBD2 | TRBV14 | CASSQRSWLAGEGPNEQFF | TGTGCCAGCAGCCAAAGATCGTGGCTAGCGGGAGAAGGTCCGAATGAGCAGTTCTTC
NA | TRBJ2-5 | 18 | TRBD2 | TRBV28 | CASSSGTSGRASSETQYF | TGTGCCAGCAGTTCCGGGACTAGCGGGAGGGCCTCGTCGGAGACCCAGTACTTC
NA | TRBJ2-3 | 13 | TRBD1 | TRBV6-6 | CASNTGGGDTQYF | TGTGCCAGCAACACAGGGGGCGGGGATACGCAGTATTTT
few | TRBJ2-5 | 13 | NA | TRBV30 | CAWSPDSQETQYF | TGTGCCTGGAGTCCGGACAGCCAAGAGACCCAGTACTTC
NA | TRBJ2-3 | 15 | TRBD1 | TRBV5-1 | CASSAGQGETDTQYF | TGCGCCAGCAGCGCAGGACAGGGAGAAACAGATACGCAGTATTTT
NA | TRBJ2-1 | 17 | TRBD2 | TRBV27 | CASSLVTSGISHDEQFF | TGTGCCAGCAGTTTGGTGACTAGCGGGATTTCACACGATGAGCAGTTCTTC